One and the same sample provided the 7 T cell receptor beta chains below, sequenced in a study of blood T cell repertoires in COVID-19. Clones were sequenced by immunoSEQ multiplex PCR, and TCRdb holds only the in-frame ones, with some missing. The table includes 150,000 to 200,000 clones, roughly three quarters detected once. Specimen: peripheral blood. Receptors were obtained from a woman aged 40 to 50 with COVID-19, enrolled during active disease.

The J gene is TRBJ1-1, the V gene TRBV30, with 7 bases lining up with TRBD1. Per germline, CDR1 GTSNPN and CDR2 SVGIG (reference sequence). Losses at the gene ends were 2 bases for V and 3 bases for J; bases not matched to a gene: 6. The CDR3 has 14 amino acids. The CDR3 here is CAWSRPGGYTEAFF. CDR3 DNA: TGTGCCTGGAGTAGGCCAGGGGGGTACACTGAAGCTTTCTTT.

This clone was detected only once. The chain carries TRBV9 and TRBJ2-3; 7 nucleotides match TRBD2. Germline CDR1 is SGDLS and CDR2 is YYNGEE. Trimming at V came to 7 bases and at J to 1 base, leaving 3 bases not matched to a gene. CDR3 length equals 13 residues. CDR3 coding DNA: TGTGCCAGCGCTGCGGGGGGCACAGATACGCAGTATTTT. Translating it yields CASAAGGTDTQYF.

This clone occurred once. The rearrangement joins TRBV15 to TRBJ2-1, with 7 nucleotides matching TRBD1. The germline gives CDR1 LNHNV, CDR2 YYDKDF (reference sequence). The CDR3 is 15 amino acids. With 1 base clipped from V and 5 bases from J, the junction kept 5 bases outside the gene matches. In DNA, the CDR3 is TGTGCCACCAGCAGAGCGAGGGGGCGCAACAATGAGCAGTTCTTC. This sequence encodes CATSRARGRNNEQFF.

The V and J genes are TRBV5-1 and TRBJ2-3; tentative D call: TRBD1 (6 bases). The CDR3 totals 16 residues. V lost 0 bases, J lost 2 bases, and 13 bases lay in between. Germline V gives CDR1 SGHRS, CDR2 YFSETQ. Here the CDR3 reads CASSLGRGQLTDTQYF. As DNA, the CDR3 is TGCGCCAGCAGCTTGGGACGGGGACAACTCACAGATACGCAGTATTTT.

This clone occurred many times. V usage is TRBV29-1 and J usage is TRBJ1-4; no firm D call. Germline CDR1 is SQVTM and CDR2 is ANQGSEA. The V end was cut by 4 bases, the J end by 13 bases, with 22 bases between. This CDR3 has 14 amino acids. The CDR3 region is CSVGSFGGVDGLFF. DNA of the CDR3: TGCAGCGTTGGGAGCTTCGGCGGTGTCGATGGACTGTTTTTT.

This chain joins TRBV4-2 and TRBJ1-1; unclear D gene. Germline V CDR1 and CDR2: LGHNA, YNFKEQ. The CDR3 totals 16 residues. V shed 0 bases and J shed 4 bases, with 15 bases lying between them. The CDR3 nucleotides read TGTGCCAGCAGCCAAGAGAGAGGTCTCGGCGGCACTGAAGCTTTCTTT. It encodes CASSQERGLGGTEAFF.

The chain's CDR3 is CASSSSREAVYTF. The CDR3 coding sequence is TGTGCCAGCAGCTCGTCCCGGGAGGCCGTCTACACCTTC. The chain links TRBV7-3 to TRBJ1-2; D uncertain. Trimming removed 4 bases at V and 10 bases at J, with 16 bases between. The CDR3 spans 13 residues. Per the germline V gene, CDR1 is SGHTA and CDR2 is FQGTGA.